This entry concerns a single T cell receptor (beta chain). With 60 Vbeta and 13 Jbeta primers, the PCR was carried out. Produced via immunoSEQ multiplex PCR; TCRdb's table is partial and in-frame only. The table has fewer than 90,000 clones, around four fifths seen once; the top ten hold around 6.3%. Looked up from germline, CDR1 is SGHKS and CDR2 is YYEKEE (reference sequence). This CDR3 spans 15 amino acids. The ends lost 3 bases at V and 4 bases at J; junction bases unmatched: 5. This entry belongs to a study of cytomegalovirus exposure and HLA in healthy donors. Sequencing was done on a sample of PBMCs. The rearrangement joins TRBV5-5 to TRBJ2-7, with 12 bases fitting TRBD1. This receptor was identified in a human donor in good health. This CDR3 is CASSSRDRGPYEQYF. For the CDR3, the DNA is TGTGCCAGCAGCTCTCGGGACAGGGGGCCTTACGAGCAGTACTTC.